The rows below give T cell receptor beta chains drawn from one sample of a study of CD8 T cells in ankylosing spondylitis. TCRdb reanalysed the 5' RACE reads using MiXCR and keeps one entry per CDR3 protein. The sample lists over 400,000 distinct CDR3 sequences; about 25% were seen once. Sequencing input: blood, either unsorted or a sorted T cell fraction (not recorded which). Source of these receptors: a male donor with ankylosing spondylitis. The CDR3 runs from the conserved cysteine through the conserved F or W. The D gene is left open where the match is weak. Expanded clones get a size class; other rows say once, few or many, or leave the size out.

V gene	clone size	D gene	J gene	CDR3 protein	CDR3 DNA
TRBV28	once	-	TRBJ1-1	CASSAHSGRANTEAFF	TGTGCCAGCAGTGCCCACTCCGGGAGGGCGAACACTGAAGCTTTCTTT
TRBV2	few	TRBD2	TRBJ2-5	CASSEAGLAGGPFQETQYF	TGTGCCAGCAGTGAAGCGGGACTAGCGGGAGGACCATTTCAAGAGACCCAGTACTTC
TRBV12-3/TRBV12-4	-	-	TRBJ1-1	CASSLAPVAMMGDRDTEAFF	TGTGCCAGCAGTTTAGCGCCCGTGGCGATGATGGGGGACCGGGACACTGAAGCTTTCTTT
TRBV28	-	-	TRBJ2-1	CASSLSGHDNEQFF	TGTGCCAGCAGTCTATCGGGACACGACAATGAGCAGTTCTTC
TRBV12-3/TRBV12-4	-	-	TRBJ1-1	CASSLLRGAGYTEAFF	TGTGCCAGCAGTCTTCTTCGGGGGGCAGGCTACACTGAAGCTTTCTTT
TRBV12-3/TRBV12-4	many	TRBD2	TRBJ2-5	CASSSLAGGETQYF	TGTGCCAGCAGTTCCCTAGCGGGAGGTGAGACCCAGTACTTC
TRBV7-2	few	-	TRBJ2-7	CASSRLKGSASYEQYF	TGTGCCAGCAGTCGGTTGAAAGGGAGTGCATCCTACGAGCAGTACTTC
TRBV6-1	few	-	TRBJ2-1	CASWGVTYNEQFF	TGTGCCAGCTGGGGAGTCACCTACAATGAGCAGTTCTTC
TRBV20-1	-	-	TRBJ2-1	CSATRSVPGTNEQFF	TGCAGTGCAACGCGATCGGTACCGGGAACAAATGAGCAGTTCTTC
TRBV20-1	few	TRBD1	TRBJ2-1	CSVRGQGNEQFF	TGCAGTGTCCGCGGACAGGGGAATGAGCAGTTCTTC
TRBV5-1	many	-	TRBJ2-6	CASKTTLAGANVLTF	TGCGCCAGCAAAACAACTTTAGCTGGGGCCAACGTCCTGACTTTC
TRBV18	-	-	TRBJ2-1	CASSPPELSYNEQFF	TGTGCCAGCTCACCACCCGAGCTTTCCTACAATGAGCAGTTCTTC
TRBV5-1	many	-	TRBJ1-1	CASSLEGPEAFF	TGCGCCAGCAGCTTGGAAGGGCCTGAAGCTTTCTTT
TRBV7-8	few	TRBD2	TRBJ2-7	CASSPFGGTSSSYEQYF	TGTGCCAGCAGCCCTTTTGGGGGGACTAGCAGCTCCTACGAGCAGTACTTC
TRBV11-2	few	-	TRBJ1-4	CASSLVQGEEKLFF	TGTGCCAGCAGCTTAGTACAGGGAGAGGAAAAACTGTTTTTT
TRBV12-3/TRBV12-4	-	TRBD2	TRBJ2-1	CASTHSGRGSEQFF	TGTGCCAGCACTCATAGCGGGAGAGGAAGTGAGCAGTTCTTC
TRBV7-2	-	-	TRBJ2-5	CASSLDRVMETQYF	TGTGCCAGCAGCTTAGACAGGGTAATGGAGACCCAGTACTTC
TRBV20-1	-	TRBD2	TRBJ2-1	CSAPPGLARPNEQFF	TGCAGTGCGCCACCGGGACTAGCACGTCCTAATGAGCAGTTCTTC
TRBV20-1	few	TRBD2	TRBJ2-1	CSVRLAGAYNEQFF	TGCAGTGTCAGACTAGCGGGGGCCTACAATGAGCAGTTCTTC
TRBV6-1	-	-	TRBJ2-1	CASSAGNLLYNEQFF	TGTGCCAGCAGTGCGGGGAACTTACTATACAATGAGCAGTTCTTC